One TCR beta chain is described in this entry. This specimen belongs to a study of cytomegalovirus exposure and HLA in healthy donors. Vbeta (60) and Jbeta (13) primers were used in the PCR. Only in-frame clones appear in the TCRdb table, and some are missing; sequencing was by immunoSEQ multiplex PCR. Of 85,000 to 90,000 clones in the sample, around 76% were seen once. The CDR3 contains 14 residues. Trimming stripped 2 bases from V and 4 bases from J, with 11 bases between. The germline CDR1 and CDR2 sequences are SGHTA and FQGTGA. The TCR sequence derives from a man in his thirties or forties in good health and CMV-seropositive. V is TRBV7-3 and J is TRBJ2-5; possible D gene TRBD1, 6 bases. Sequencing was performed on PBMCs. The CDR3 nucleotides are TGTGCCAGCAGCTTAGGGGGCAGGGCAGAGACCCAGTACTTC. Its translation is CASSLGGRAETQYF.